Presented here are 6 T cell receptor beta chains from one specimen sequenced in a study of CD8 T cells in ankylosing spondylitis. Study-wide results and caveats: One TCR beta motif, made up of roughly eight highly homologous variants, appeared characteristic of ankylosing spondylitis blood.

Their antigens remain unidentified. TCRdb re-called the 5' RACE reads through MiXCR, storing one row per CDR3 protein. This sample has about 700,000 distinct CDR3 sequences, with about 20% found just once. Sequencing used blood, either unsorted or a sorted T cell fraction (not recorded which). Source of these receptors: a male donor with ankylosing spondylitis.

The chain has TRBV3-1 and TRBJ2-2; 11 nucleotides agree with TRBD2. Germline CDR1 and CDR2: LGHDT and YNNKEL (reference sequence). The CDR3 spans 16 residues. After removal of 4 bases from V and 3 bases from J, the junction contained 4 bases not matched to a gene. The CDR3, as DNA: TGTGCCAGCAGCCCGGGACTAGCGGAGTACACCGGGGAGCTGTTTTTT. It yields the protein CASSPGLAEYTGELFF.

This chain uses TRBV12-3 or TRBV12-4 with TRBJ2-5; D remains unclear. The CDR3 has 15 residues. V gave up 6 bases and J gave up 2 bases, with 16 bases separating them. The CDR3 sequence: CASSPDGRIQETQYF. In DNA form, the CDR3 reads TGTGCCAGCAGCCCTGATGGACGGATTCAAGAGACCCAGTACTTC.

The chain links TRBV7-8 to TRBJ2-1; D perhaps matches TRBD1 (6 bases). CDR1 is SGHVS and CDR2 is FQNEAQ in the germline V gene. The CDR3 is 16 residues long. V lost 3 bases, J lost 1 base, and 13 bases lay in between. The CDR3 reads CASSFQGSLSYNEQFF. In nucleotides, the CDR3 is TGTGCCAGCAGCTTTCAGGGGTCTTTGTCCTACAATGAGCAGTTCTTC. Looking up the rest from reference TRBV7-8 and TRBJ2-1 gives the full variable domain: GAGVSQSPRYKVAKRGQDVALRCDPISGHVSLFWYQQALGQGPEFLTYFQNEAQLDKSGLPSDRFFAERPEGSVSTLKIQRTQQEDSAVYLCASSFQGSLSYNEQFFGPGTRLTVL.

The J gene is TRBJ2-7, the V gene TRBV11-2; 10 bases are a match to TRBD1. Germline V gives CDR1 SGHAT, CDR2 FQNNGV. The V segment lost 3 bases and the J segment 3 bases; nucleotides outside the gene matches: 8. The CDR3 extends over 16 amino acids. CDR3 residues: CASSLGPGQGSYEQYF. In DNA, the CDR3 is TGTGCCAGCAGCTTGGGGCCGGGACAGGGGAGCTACGAGCAGTACTTC.

This clonotype came up a few times. V and J are TRBV20-1 and TRBJ2-3; D may match TRBD1 or TRBD2 (5 bases each). Germline CDR1 and CDR2: DFQATT and SNEGSKA (reference sequence). V lost 0 bases and J 0 bases, leaving 10 bases between the germline ends. The CDR3 loop spans 15 amino acids. CDR3 protein: CSAREGTVSTDTQYF. The CDR3 DNA reads as TGCAGTGCTAGAGAGGGGACGGTTAGCACAGATACGCAGTATTTT.

This clonotype came up many times. This sequence joins TRBV27 and TRBJ2-4, with 7 bases identical to TRBD1. Trimming cost V 8 bases and J 2 bases; bases outside gene matches: 6. Germline V gene lookup returns CDR1 MNHEY and CDR2 SMNVEV (reference sequence). The CDR3 loop spans 14 amino acids. CDR3 nucleotides: TGTGCCAGCGGCATGACAGGGACCAAAAACATTCAGTACTTC. Protein: CASGMTGTKNIQYF.